The 20 T cell receptor beta chains in this list originate from one sample, sequenced in a study of CD8 T cells in ankylosing spondylitis. One entry per CDR3 protein results from TCRdb running MiXCR on the 5' RACE reads. This table has some 800,000 distinct CDR3 sequences, 12% appearing once. Study-level points and caveats: One TCR beta motif, made up of several highly homologous variants, appeared characteristic of ankylosing spondylitis blood.

Antigens of these TCRs are unknown. The sequencing input was blood, either unsorted or a sorted T cell fraction (not recorded which). The receptor set was obtained from a male donor with ankylosing spondylitis.

This clonotype turned up a few times. The chain recombines TRBV6-2 or TRBV6-3 with TRBJ2-1, with 11 bases aligning to TRBD1. The CDR3 is 14 residues long. Germline CDR1 is MNHEY and CDR2 is SVGEGT. Losses at the gene ends were 5 bases for V and 8 bases for J; bases not matched to a gene: 5. The CDR3 region is CASSTGQGVDEQFF. In DNA, the CDR3 is TGTGCCAGCAGTACGGGACAGGGGGTGGATGAGCAGTTCTTC.

The chain carries TRBV9 and TRBJ2-2, with 8 bases matching TRBD1. With 1 base clipped from V and 3 bases from J, the junction kept 5 bases outside the gene matches. This CDR3 spans 16 amino acids. Germline V CDR1 and CDR2: SGDLS, YYNGEE. CDR3: CASSVPRGRDTGELFF. CDR3 sequence (DNA): TGTGCCAGCAGCGTACCCAGGGGGCGGGACACCGGGGAGCTGTTTTTT.

This chain joins TRBV20-1 and TRBJ1-5; TRBD1 might be the D (6 bases). The CDR3 extends over 15 amino acids. Germline V gene data show CDR1 as DFQATT and CDR2 as SNEGSKA (reference sequence). V lost 1 base and J 7 bases, leaving 17 bases between the germline ends. CDR3 residues: CSARVSVGGLQPQHF. In DNA, the CDR3 is TGCAGTGCTAGAGTTTCGGTTGGGGGCCTACAGCCCCAGCATTTT.

The chain is built from TRBV18 and TRBJ2-5; maybe TRBD1 (6 bases). This CDR3 has 16 amino acids. V dropped 3 bases and J dropped 0 bases, with 14 bases sitting between them. Germline CDR1 reads KGHSH; CDR2 reads LQKENI. The CDR3 spells CASSPYRAEYQETQYF. The CDR3 region has the DNA TGTGCCAGCTCACCTTACAGGGCCGAGTACCAAGAGACCCAGTACTTC.

In this sample, this clonotype turned up a few times. This rearrangement joins TRBV11-3 to TRBJ2-5; D gene unclear. Trimming pared 0 bases from V and 3 bases from J, leaving 14 bases between. CDR1 is SGHNT and CDR2 is YENEEA in the germline V gene. The CDR3 has 16 residues. The CDR3, as DNA: TGTGCCAGCAGCTTAGATGGCGGTCGAGATAAAGAGACCCAGTACTTC. Amino acids: CASSLDGGRDKETQYF.

This chain joins TRBV6-1 and TRBJ2-3; 7 bases map to TRBD2. Germline V lookup: CDR1 MNHNS, CDR2 SASEGT. With V trimmed by 2 bases and J by 2 bases, 7 bases remained unmatched. The CDR3 is 16 residues long. CDR3 residues: CASSEWERGDTDTQYF. The CDR3 DNA reads TGTGCCAGCAGTGAATGGGAGCGGGGTGACACAGATACGCAGTATTTT.

Ten or more counts support this clonotype. This sequence joins TRBV4-3 and TRBJ1-1; TRBD1 aligns across 7 bases. V dropped 0 bases and J dropped 1; count of bases not matched to a gene: 2. The CDR3 spans 15 residues. Germline loops: CDR1 LGHNA, CDR2 YSLEER. CDR3 amino acids: CASSQETGRNTEAFF. As DNA, the CDR3 is TGCGCCAGCAGCCAAGAGACAGGGCGGAACACTGAAGCTTTCTTT.

The sample holds a few counts of this clonotype. The rearrangement links TRBV20-1 to TRBJ2-3; D is ambiguous. CDR1 is DFQATT and CDR2 is SNEGSKA in the germline V gene (reference sequence). V lost 6 bases and J lost 2, with 9 bases in between. This CDR3 contains 12 residues. This CDR3 reads CSAAVVTDTQYF. CDR3 DNA: TGCAGTGCCGCCGTTGTCACAGATACGCAGTATTTT.

In this sample, this clonotype turned up many times. The chain recombines TRBV5-1 with TRBJ2-3, with TRBD2 matching 7 bases. Unmatched junction bases numbered 5, after V lost 4 bases and J lost 0 bases. CDR1 and CDR2 from the germline V gene are SGHRS and YFSETQ. This CDR3 comprises 15 residues. The CDR3 loop is CASSPNSGSTDTQYF. The CDR3 nucleotides are TGCGCCAGCAGCCCAAATAGCGGGAGCACAGATACGCAGTATTTT.

For this clonotype: An end of the junction differs from the germline gene, which may be a read error. The chain links TRBV6-2 or TRBV6-3 to TRBJ2-5; D ambiguous. The CDR3 extends over 12 amino acids. Germline-derived CDR1 and CDR2 are MNHEY and SVGEGT. In DNA form, the CDR3 reads TGTGCCAGCAGTTTTGGTACCGCACGTATGGACTTC. Translation gives CASSFGTARMDF.

This clonotype was observed a few times. The chain carries TRBV6-1 and TRBJ2-5; D possibly corresponds to TRBD1 (5 bases). The germline gives CDR1 MNHNS, CDR2 SASEGT. V was pared by 6 bases and J by 5 bases, with 16 bases between. The CDR3 contains 14 residues. In nucleotides, the CDR3 is TGTGCCAGCAGCCTTCGTGTGGGGCGGGAGACCCAGTACTTC. It specifies CASSLRVGRETQYF.

The genes are TRBV20-1 and TRBJ1-1; D remains ambiguous. V was pared by 3 bases and J by 3 bases, with 17 bases between. This CDR3 is built from 15 residues. Germline V lookup: CDR1 DFQATT, CDR2 SNEGSKA (reference sequence). The CDR3 nucleotides are TGCAGTGCTAGTCCTTTTTCAGTCTGGGACACTGAAGCTTTCTTT. This encodes CSASPFSVWDTEAFF.

The J gene is TRBJ2-7, the V gene TRBV5-6; D might be TRBD2 (5 bases). Trimming removed 4 bases at V and 3 bases at J, with 23 bases between. Germline V lookup: CDR1 SGHDT, CDR2 YYEEEE. The CDR3 runs 17 residues. Here the CDR3 DNA reads TGTGCCAGCAGCCTCCCACCTCGAGGGCGTGCCCGCTACGAGCAGTACTTC. The encoded protein is CASSLPPRGRARYEQYF.

This clonotype was seen ten or more times. This chain uses TRBV29-1 with TRBJ2-5; unclear D gene. V lost 5 bases and J 4 bases, leaving 11 bases between the germline ends. Germline V gene sequence: CDR1 SQVTM, CDR2 ANQGSEA. The CDR3 consists of 12 residues. CDR3 sequence (DNA): TGCAGCGTTACCACAGACCTAGAGACCCAGTACTTC. Amino acid sequence: CSVTTDLETQYF.

The chain links TRBV15 to TRBJ2-2, with TRBD1 identical over 10 bases. The V gene end was trimmed by 3 bases and the J gene end by 1 base; junction bases not matched to a gene: 5. This CDR3 is built from 17 residues. Per the germline V gene, CDR1 is LNHNV and CDR2 is YYDKDF (reference sequence). In DNA form, the CDR3 reads TGTGCCACCAGCAGCCCCGACAGGGGGCTGAACACCGGGGAGCTGTTTTTT. Protein product: CATSSPDRGLNTGELFF.

This clonotype was found a few times. V gene TRBV5-1 combines with J gene TRBJ2-7; D unresolved. This CDR3 is 13 amino acids long. CDR1 is SGHRS, CDR2 YFSETQ, per germline. The V end was cut by 3 bases, the J end by 7 bases, with 14 bases between. The CDR3 spells CASSSSSVEEQYF. The CDR3 bases are TGCGCCAGCAGCTCCTCTTCAGTCGAAGAGCAGTACTTC.

This clonotype was counted ten times or more. The chain uses TRBV6-6 and TRBJ2-1; no definite D call. The CDR3 runs 13 residues. Germline lookup yields CDR1 MNHNY and CDR2 SVGAGI (reference sequence). V dropped 6 bases and J dropped 4 bases, with 10 bases sitting between them. The CDR3 sequence: CASRTINYNEQFF. The CDR3 bases are TGTGCCAGCAGAACTATTAATTACAATGAGCAGTTCTTC.

This clonotype was seen a handful of times. This sequence joins TRBV6-2 or TRBV6-3 and TRBJ2-2; possible D gene TRBD1, 6 bases. The CDR3 has 15 amino acids. Trimming stripped 6 bases from V and 5 bases from J, with 16 bases between. Germline lookup yields CDR1 MNHEY and CDR2 SVGEGT. The CDR3 sequence: CASSKWSRGTGELFF. In DNA, the CDR3 is TGTGCCAGCAGCAAGTGGAGCAGGGGAACCGGGGAGCTGTTTTTT.

The J gene is TRBJ1-1, the V gene TRBV15; D not certain. With 0 bases removed from V and 1 base from J, the gap between germline ends came to 9 bases. The germline gives CDR1 LNHNV, CDR2 YYDKDF (reference sequence). There are 15 residues in the CDR3. CDR3 loop: CATSRDSRENTEAFF. The CDR3 DNA sequence: TGTGCCACCAGCAGAGACTCCCGGGAGAACACTGAAGCTTTCTTT.

The chain combines TRBV4-1 with TRBJ2-5; 8 bases are shared with TRBD1. There are 19 residues in the CDR3. After removal of 0 bases from V and 5 bases from J, the junction contained 17 bases not matched to a gene. Germline V gene sequence: CDR1 MGHRA, CDR2 YSYEKL. Here the CDR3 reads CASSQDRTSPGQVTETQYF. As DNA, the CDR3 is TGCGCCAGCAGCCAAGATAGAACCTCTCCGGGACAGGTCACGGAGACCCAGTACTTC.